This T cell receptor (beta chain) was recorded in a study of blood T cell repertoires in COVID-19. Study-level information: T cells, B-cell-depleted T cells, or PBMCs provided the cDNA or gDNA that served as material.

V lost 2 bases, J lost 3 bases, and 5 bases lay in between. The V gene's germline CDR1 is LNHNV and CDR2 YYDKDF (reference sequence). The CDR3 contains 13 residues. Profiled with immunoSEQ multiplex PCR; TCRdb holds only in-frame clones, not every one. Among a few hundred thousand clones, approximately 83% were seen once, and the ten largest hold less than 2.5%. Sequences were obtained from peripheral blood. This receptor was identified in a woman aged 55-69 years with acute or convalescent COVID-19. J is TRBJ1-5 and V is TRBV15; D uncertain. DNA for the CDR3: TGTGCCACCAGCAGAACAGTCAATCAGCCCCAGCATTTT. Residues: CATSRTVNQPQHF.